The 17 T cell receptor beta chains listed next were all sequenced from one sample in a study of identical twins. TCRdb reprocessed the 5' RACE reads via MiXCR and lists one record per CDR3 protein. The data hold 300,000 to 400,000 distinct CDR3 sequences, with about 12% observed a single time. The sample was also reused in another study, on yellow fever vaccine responses in identical twins.

Sequencing was performed on CD8+ T cells sorted from blood. The receptor set was obtained from a woman younger than 30 in good health.

This clonotype was picked up many times. The CDR3 spells CASSLLETQYF. In DNA form, the CDR3 reads TGTGCCAGCAGCTTACTTGAGACCCAGTACTTC. The J gene is TRBJ2-5, the V gene TRBV7-8; D is unresolved. V lost 2 bases, J lost 5 bases, and 3 bases lay in between. The CDR3 totals 11 residues. Per the germline V gene, CDR1 is SGHVS and CDR2 is FQNEAQ.

This clonotype was found a few times. This chain uses TRBV15 with TRBJ2-1, with D unclear. Germline assignment: CDR1 LNHNV and CDR2 YYDKDF (reference sequence). This CDR3 has 14 amino acids. Trimming took off 0 bases at V and 6 bases at J, with 9 bases between the two ends. The chain's CDR3 is CATSRDRDLNEQFF. The DNA for the CDR3 is TGTGCCACCAGCAGAGATCGTGACCTCAATGAGCAGTTCTTC.

This clonotype was counted a few times. The chain joins TRBV6-5 to TRBJ1-2; D is uncertain. The CDR3 totals 18 residues. Trimming stripped 1 base from V and 8 bases from J, with 26 bases between. From germline, CDR1 is MNHEY and CDR2 SVGAGI. The CDR3 sequence: CASSYYGRIPRSWWGYTF. CDR3 nucleotides: TGTGCCAGCAGTTACTATGGGAGAATACCAAGGTCGTGGTGGGGCTACACCTTC.

The rearrangement uses TRBV12-3 or TRBV12-4 and TRBJ2-2; D is unclear. V was trimmed by 1 base and J by 7 bases, leaving 7 bases between them. The CDR3 consists of 13 residues. The CDR3 nucleotides read TGTGCCAGCAGTTTAGTCCTGGGCGGGGAGCTGTTTTTT. Translation gives CASSLVLGGELFF.

This clonotype was picked up many times. The chain is built from TRBV29-1 and TRBJ2-1; 10 bases are a match to TRBD2. V lost 3 bases and J lost 7; bases outside the gene matches: 6. The germline V gene encodes CDR1 SQVTM and CDR2 ANQGSEA. The CDR3 runs to 14 residues. CDR3 amino acids: CSVDPAGGLNEQFF. The DNA of the CDR3 is TGCAGCGTTGACCCAGCGGGGGGGCTAAATGAGCAGTTCTTC.

This clonotype occurred a few times. This chain connects TRBV27 to TRBJ2-3, with D unresolved. V dropped 8 bases and J dropped 0 bases, with 15 bases sitting between them. The CDR3 has 15 amino acids. CDR1 and CDR2 (germline): MNHEY, SMNVEV (reference sequence). This CDR3 is CASHWAASSTDTQYF. The CDR3 DNA is TGTGCCAGCCACTGGGCGGCTTCTAGCACAGATACGCAGTATTTT.

This clonotype occurred a few times. The chain couples TRBV6-1 to TRBJ2-1, with 7 bases aligning to TRBD2. J gave up 5 bases and V 5 bases, and 6 bases lay outside the gene matches. CDR3 length: 14 residues. Germline V gene lookup returns CDR1 MNHNS and CDR2 SASEGT. The chain's CDR3 is CASSPGGSHNEQFF. The CDR3 DNA follows: TGTGCCAGCAGTCCGGGCGGGAGCCACAATGAGCAGTTCTTC.

The chain uses TRBV7-9 and TRBJ2-3; 9 bases agree with TRBD2. Germline V CDR1 and CDR2: SEHNR, FQNEAQ (reference sequence). J lost 4 bases, V lost 0 bases, and 5 bases had no gene match. The CDR3 runs 16 residues. The DNA for the CDR3 is TGTGCCAGCAGCTTAGCGTCGCGGGGGGGCCCAGATACGCAGTATTTT. Protein product: CASSLASRGGPDTQYF.

At least ten counts were recorded for this clonotype. The V and J genes are TRBV14 and TRBJ2-1; no clear D gene. V was cut by 2 bases and J by 4 bases, with 6 bases left in between. The CDR3 consists of 13 residues. The V gene's germline CDR1 is SGHDN and CDR2 FVKESK. The CDR3 reads CASSQFSYNEQFF. As DNA, the CDR3 is TGTGCCAGCAGCCAATTTTCTTACAATGAGCAGTTCTTC. Looking up the rest from reference TRBV14 and TRBJ2-1 gives the full variable domain: EAGVTQFPSHSVIEKGQTVTLRCDPISGHDNLYWYRRVMGKEIKFLLHFVKESKQDESGMPNNRFLAERTGGTYSTLKVQPAELEDSGVYFCASSQFSYNEQFFGPGTRLTVL.

V and J are TRBV28 and TRBJ2-2, with a possible D match to TRBD1 (6 bases). The CDR3 consists of 17 residues. V lost 5 bases and J lost 2, with 18 bases in between. Germline values: CDR1 MDHEN, CDR2 SYDVKM. The CDR3 coding sequence is TGTGCCAGCAGTCCCCAGACGACAGGAGTAAACACCGGGGAGCTGTTTTTT. Translated, it gives CASSPQTTGVNTGELFF.

This chain uses TRBV2 with TRBJ1-1; D not certain. Germline CDR1 reads SNHLY; CDR2 reads FYNNEI. Trimming pared 4 bases from V and 6 bases from J, leaving 12 bases between. The CDR3 totals 13 residues. CDR3 sequence: CASSVGVGAEAFF. The CDR3 nucleotides read TGTGCCAGCAGTGTCGGGGTTGGCGCTGAAGCTTTCTTT.

The gene calls are TRBV9 and TRBJ2-5, with TRBD2 matching over 7 bases. Trimming removed 3 bases from V and 2 bases from J; junction bases left unmatched: 7. This CDR3 comprises 15 residues. The germline gives CDR1 SGDLS, CDR2 YYNGEE. For the CDR3, the DNA is TGTGCCAGCAGCGCGCGGACGGGGGGACAAGAGACCCAGTACTTC. It yields the protein CASSARTGGQETQYF.

At least ten counts were recorded for this clonotype. V usage is TRBV11-2 and J usage is TRBJ2-1, with 12 nucleotides matching TRBD2. The germline gives CDR1 SGHAT, CDR2 FQNNGV. V dropped 5 bases and J dropped 9; count of bases not matched to a gene: 11. CDR3 size: 16 residues. The CDR3 sequence: CASSPTLAGGPSEQFF. In nucleotides, the CDR3 is TGTGCCAGCAGCCCTACCCTAGCGGGGGGGCCTTCTGAGCAGTTCTTC.

As to this clonotype: Possible read error: a much larger clone is one base away. The chain has TRBV20-1 and TRBJ1-1, with 7 bases lining up with TRBD1. Germline loops: CDR1 DFQATT, CDR2 SNEGSKA (reference sequence). V lost 4 bases, J lost 4 bases, and 9 bases stayed unmatched. This CDR3 is built from 14 residues. The CDR3, as DNA: TGCAGTGCTAACGACAGGGAAGGAGGCACTGAAGCTTTCTTT. The encoded protein is CSANDREGGTEAFF.

This clonotype was seen only a few times. The chain links TRBV7-2 to TRBJ2-3, with D unclear. V was shortened by 5 bases and J by 4 bases, with 10 bases between the two germline ends. Germline V gene lookup returns CDR1 SGHTA and CDR2 FQGNSA. The CDR3 runs 13 residues. CDR3 sequence reads: CASSTSGPDTQYF. The CDR3 coding sequence is TGTGCCAGCAGCACCTCCGGGCCAGATACGCAGTATTTT.

At least ten counts were recorded for this clonotype. V and J are TRBV11-2 and TRBJ2-1; possible D gene TRBD1, 8 bases. The CDR3 runs to 21 residues. The germline gives CDR1 SGHAT, CDR2 FQNNGV. The ends were cut back, 5 bases at V and 4 bases at J, with 33 bases in the middle. The CDR3 region is CASSPILGDRGGTLLYNEQFF. The CDR3 DNA follows: TGTGCCAGCAGCCCCATTCTGGGAGACAGGGGAGGGACTCTATTATACAATGAGCAGTTCTTC.

The rearrangement joins TRBV12-3 or TRBV12-4 to TRBJ2-2; D not certain. The CDR3 has 13 amino acids. With 7 bases removed from V and 2 bases from J, the gap between germline ends came to 8 bases. In DNA form, the CDR3 reads TGTGCCAGCACCTCACCCAACACCGGGGAGCTGTTTTTT. Translated, it gives CASTSPNTGELFF.